This record looks at one T cell receptor (beta chain) sequence and its context. These data belong to a study of T cells expressing NK-cell markers. For the study at large: All TCR beta repertoires analysed originated from sorted CD3+CD56+NKG2C+, CD3+CD56+NKG2C- and CD3+CD56-NKG2C+ T cells.

The CDR3 runs to 13 residues. The germline V gene has CDR1 DFQATT and CDR2 SNEGSKA (reference sequence). TCRdb reprocessed the 5' RACE reads; each CDR3 protein has one entry and no DNA is given. The sample has roughly 2,000 distinct CDR3 sequences. Sequenced sample: blood T cells: a sorted CD56 or NKG2C T cell subset, CD4+ or CD8+ T cells, or bulk PBMC T cells (not recorded which). The chain has TRBV20-1 and TRBJ1-1; TCRdb's D call of TRBD1 is untestable without DNA. This sequence originates from a woman between 18 and 30 years old in good health. CDR3 in amino acids: CSAREGQGWQAFF.